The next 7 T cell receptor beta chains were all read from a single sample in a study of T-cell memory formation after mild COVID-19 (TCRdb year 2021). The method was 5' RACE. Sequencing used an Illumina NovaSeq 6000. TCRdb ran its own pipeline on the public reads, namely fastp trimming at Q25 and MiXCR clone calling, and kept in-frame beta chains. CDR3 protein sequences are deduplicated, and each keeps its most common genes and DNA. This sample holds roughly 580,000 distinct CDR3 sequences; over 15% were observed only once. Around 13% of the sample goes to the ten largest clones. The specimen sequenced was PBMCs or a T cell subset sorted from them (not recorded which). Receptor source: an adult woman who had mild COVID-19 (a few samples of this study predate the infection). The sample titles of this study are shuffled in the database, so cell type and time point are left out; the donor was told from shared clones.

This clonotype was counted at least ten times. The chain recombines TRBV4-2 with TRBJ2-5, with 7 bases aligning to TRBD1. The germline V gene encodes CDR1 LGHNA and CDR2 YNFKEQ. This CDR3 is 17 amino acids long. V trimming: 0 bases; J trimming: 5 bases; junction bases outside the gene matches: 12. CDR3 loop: CASSQDTTRLRGETQYF. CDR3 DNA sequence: TGTGCCAGCAGCCAAGATACCACTAGACTCAGGGGGGAGACCCAGTACTTC.

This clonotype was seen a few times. CDR3 DNA sequence: TGTGCCAGCAGCTTAGAGGAAGGCTATGGCTACACCTTC. It translates to CASSLEEGYGYTF. V usage is TRBV7-2 and J usage is TRBJ1-2, with unresolved D. This CDR3 region has 13 residues. The germline gives CDR1 SGHTA, CDR2 FQGNSA. Deletions cut 1 base from V and 4 bases from J, with 7 bases between.

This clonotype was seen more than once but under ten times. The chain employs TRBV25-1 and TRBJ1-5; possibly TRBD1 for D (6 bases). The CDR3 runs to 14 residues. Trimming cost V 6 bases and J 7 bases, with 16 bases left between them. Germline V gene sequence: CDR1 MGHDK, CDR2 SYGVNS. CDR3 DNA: TGTGCCAGCAGCCCGGACAGCGGGCGCCAGCCCCAGCATTTT. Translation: CASSPDSGRQPQHF. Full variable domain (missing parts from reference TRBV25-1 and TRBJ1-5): EADIYQTPRYLVIGTGKKITLECSQTMGHDKMYWYQQDPGMELHLIHYSYGVNSTEKGDLSSESTVSRIRTEHFPLTLESARPSHTSQYLCASSPDSGRQPQHFGDGTRLSIL.

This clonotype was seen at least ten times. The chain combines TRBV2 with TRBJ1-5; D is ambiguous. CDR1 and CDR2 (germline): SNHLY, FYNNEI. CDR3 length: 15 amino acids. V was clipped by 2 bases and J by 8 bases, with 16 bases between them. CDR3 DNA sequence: TGTGCCAGCAGTGAAAATGGGATACGGCGAGAGCCCCAGCATTTT. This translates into CASSENGIRREPQHF.

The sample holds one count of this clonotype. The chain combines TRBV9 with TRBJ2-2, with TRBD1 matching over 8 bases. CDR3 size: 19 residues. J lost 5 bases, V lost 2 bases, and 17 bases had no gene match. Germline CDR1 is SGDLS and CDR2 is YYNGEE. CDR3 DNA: TGTGCCAGCAGCGTCCATCTTTGGGACAGGACTACAGGGACCGGGGAGCTGTTTTTT. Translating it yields CASSVHLWDRTTGTGELFF.

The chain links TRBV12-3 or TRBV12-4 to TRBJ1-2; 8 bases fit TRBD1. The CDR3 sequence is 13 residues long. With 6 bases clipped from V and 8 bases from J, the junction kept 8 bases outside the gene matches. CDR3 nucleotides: TGTGCCAGCAGACTTTCAGGGGGCAGGGGCTACACCTTC. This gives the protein CASRLSGGRGYTF.

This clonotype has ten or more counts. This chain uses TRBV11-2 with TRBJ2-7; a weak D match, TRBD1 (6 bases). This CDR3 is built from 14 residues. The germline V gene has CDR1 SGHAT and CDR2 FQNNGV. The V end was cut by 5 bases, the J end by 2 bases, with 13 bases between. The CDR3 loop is CASSPSQGTYEQYF. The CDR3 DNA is TGTGCCAGCAGCCCATCACAGGGAACCTACGAGCAGTACTTC.